This TCR beta chain is from a study of blood T cells in healthy people across ages. Through a sample-barcoded 5' primer and a J-beta primer mix, a second PCR was run for roughly 6 to 12 cycles. TCRdb passed the 5' RACE reads through MiXCR, listing each CDR3 protein once. The sample has fewer than 800,000 distinct CDR3 sequences; 20% to 25% are singletons. CDR1 and CDR2 (germline): SEHNR, FQNEAQ (reference sequence). This CDR3 has 14 residues. Study-level points and caveats: Naive T cell percentage showed a strong correlation with the diversity of TCR beta.

About this clonotype: Antigen unknown. Possible read error: a much larger clone is one base away.

The sequence was obtained from a man between 65 and 80 years old in good health. The material sequenced was blood. The rearrangement uses TRBV7-9 and TRBJ2-3; D is perhaps TRBD1 (5 bases). The end of the DNA aligns better with TRBJ1-5, so the J call may be wrong. The CDR3 here is CASRRGLATDTQHF. In DNA form, the CDR3 reads TGTGCCAGCAGACGGGGACTAGCGACAGATACGCAGCATTTT.